This TCR beta chain was sequenced in a study of human T cells and chemical hapten exposure. Study details: Reading of the patch tests, which applied 0.01% DPC to the upper back, occurred at 6 days. Study observations and caveats: The study found that PT1 expanded TCR counts correlated positively with patch test score. There were significantly more large CDR3 similarity clusters among expanded TCRs than among controls. TCRs exceeding 1 in 1000 frequency stayed unchanged with DPC sensitization.

MiXCR, applied by TCRdb to the RACE reads, yields one record per CDR3 protein. The table lists fewer than 55,000 distinct CDR3 sequences, over 9.5% of them singletons. Time point described: patch test 3, about 24 weeks after DPC sensitization. The sample's treatment: therapeutic diphenylcyclopropenone sensitization with weekly scalp DPC. From germline, CDR1 is MNHEY and CDR2 SMNVEV (reference sequence). V lost 5 bases to trimming and J lost 0 bases, with 13 bases between them. This CDR3 is built from 16 residues. This clonotype was counted a single time. Its antigen is as yet unknown. The chain couples TRBV27 to TRBJ1-4, with D possibly matching TRBD1 (5 bases). The clonotype was recovered from a middle-aged woman with alopecia areata. Some clones in this sample may be carry-over from other donors' samples. Sequenced material: whole blood, taken in connection with sensitization to the hapten diphenylcyclopropenone (DPC). CDR3 amino acids: CASSRTDNPTNEKLFF. CDR3 bases: TGTGCCAGCAGTAGGACGGACAATCCAACTAATGAAAAACTGTTTTTT.